What follows is one T cell receptor beta chain and its context. This table comes from immunoSEQ multiplex PCR, and its TCRdb copy is limited to in-frame clones, with some not included. The sample comprises 130,000 or so clones, approximately 84% of which are singletons, and under 1.5% rests with the top ten. These data belong to a study of blood T cell repertoires in COVID-19. V was pared by 2 bases and J by 6 bases, with 10 bases between. Germline V gene data show CDR1 as SGHNT and CDR2 as YENEEA. This CDR3 contains 14 residues. The J gene is TRBJ2-2, the V gene TRBV11-3; weak D call: TRBD1 (5 bases). Material: peripheral blood. The source of this sequence is a man in his fifties or sixties with acute or convalescent COVID-19. CDR3 loop: CASSLTGEAGELFF. The CDR3 bases are TGTGCCAGCAGCTTAACAGGAGAGGCCGGGGAGCTGTTTTTT.